A single sample gave rise to the 8 T cell receptor beta chains below, sequenced in a study of blood T cell repertoires in COVID-19. The method was immunoSEQ multiplex PCR; TCRdb's version includes in-frame clones alone and lacks a portion of them. The repertoire has roughly 78,000 clones, over 65% of them found once; the top ten carry around a sixth. Sequences were obtained from peripheral blood. These receptors were collected from a woman over 75 with acute or convalescent COVID-19.

J is TRBJ1-5 and V is TRBV5-6; D is unresolved. The CDR3 spans 14 residues. V dropped 0 bases and J dropped 2 bases, with 6 bases sitting between them. CDR1 is SGHDT, CDR2 YYEEEE, per germline. CDR3: CASSLEQGNQPQHF. Written as DNA, the CDR3 is TGTGCCAGCAGCTTGGAGCAGGGCAATCAGCCCCAGCATTTT.

The chain couples TRBV11-2 to TRBJ2-1; 8 bases are shared with TRBD1. V shed 5 bases and J 6 bases; nucleotides not matched to a gene: 9. The CDR3 sequence is 15 residues long. Germline-derived CDR1 and CDR2 are SGHAT and FQNNGV. CDR3 nucleotides: TGTGCCAGCAGCCTGACAGGGGCCCACGTCAATGAGCAGTTCTTC. Protein: CASSLTGAHVNEQFF.

The chain carries TRBV24-1 and TRBJ2-1, with a weak D call TRBD2 (6 bases). The CDR3 sequence is 16 residues long. The V and J ends lost 2 bases and 4 bases respectively, with 14 bases between them. Germline V gene sequence: CDR1 KGHDR, CDR2 SFDVKD. The CDR3 nucleotides read TGTGCCACCAGTGATTCCCGCAGGGAGGTTTACAATGAGCAGTTCTTC. Translating gives CATSDSRREVYNEQFF.

This chain uses TRBV2 with TRBJ1-2; D might be TRBD1 (6 bases). V lost 5 bases to trimming and J lost 2 bases, with 12 bases between them. Germline V gene sequence: CDR1 SNHLY, CDR2 FYNNEI. CDR3 length equals 14 residues. The CDR3 nucleotides are TGTGCCAGCAGTACAGGGTTGGCCAACTATGGCTACACCTTC. This sequence encodes CASSTGLANYGYTF. The full variable domain, completed using reference TRBV2 and TRBJ1-2, is EPEVTQTPSHQVTQMGQEVILRCVPISNHLYFYWYRQILGQKVEFLVSFYNNEISEKSEIFDDQFSVERPDGSNFTLKIRSTKLEDSAMYFCASSTGLANYGYTFGSGTRLTVV.

This chain links TRBV5-5 with TRBJ1-2; the match to TRBD1 covers 9 bases. The CDR3 runs 14 residues. CDR1 SGHKS and CDR2 YYEKEE come from the germline V gene (reference sequence). Losses at the gene ends were 3 bases for V and 4 bases for J; bases not matched to a gene: 4. This CDR3 reads CASSSGQGGYGYTF. The DNA for the CDR3 is TGTGCCAGCAGCTCGGGACAGGGCGGCTATGGCTACACCTTC.

The chain has TRBV5-6 and TRBJ1-6, with TRBD1 as a possible D gene (5 bases). V was pared by 5 bases and J by 7 bases, with 16 bases between. The CDR3 spans 15 residues. The germline CDR1 and CDR2 sequences are SGHDT and YYEEEE. This chain's CDR3 is CASRSTNRPNSPLHF. DNA for the CDR3: TGTGCCAGCAGATCCACTAACAGGCCAAATTCACCCCTCCACTTT.

The genes are TRBV13 and TRBJ2-3, with D hard to call. Trimming removed 6 bases from V and 6 bases from J, with 16 bases in between. The germline CDR1 and CDR2 sequences are PRHDT and FYEKMQ (reference sequence). CDR3 length: 14 residues. The CDR3 DNA sequence: TGTGCCAGCAGTCCCGGGTTCCCTGAGGATACGCAGTATTTT. Translating gives CASSPGFPEDTQYF.

V is TRBV7-9 and J is TRBJ2-7; 7 bases line up with TRBD1. Per the germline V gene, CDR1 is SEHNR and CDR2 is FQNEAQ (reference sequence). With V trimmed by 2 bases and J by 2 bases, 15 bases remained unmatched. The CDR3 is made up of 18 amino acids. The DNA of the CDR3 is TGTGCCAGCAGCTTAACACCCCCCATGGACAGGTACCCCTACGAGCAGTACTTC. Amino acids: CASSLTPPMDRYPYEQYF.